The next 19 T cell receptor beta chains were all read from a single sample in a study of identical twins. One entry per CDR3 protein results from TCRdb running MiXCR on the 5' RACE reads. The sample carries 500,000 or so distinct CDR3 sequences, 12% to 15% recorded once. These sequences were also reported in another study, on yellow fever vaccine responses in identical twins.

Sequenced input: CD4+ T cells sorted from blood. These receptors all stem from a woman under 30 in good health.

This clonotype was seen only a few times. V and J are TRBV3-1 and TRBJ2-2; weak D call: TRBD2 (7 bases). The V and J ends lost 3 bases and 5 bases respectively, with 22 bases between them. CDR3 length equals 18 residues. CDR1 is LGHDT, CDR2 YNNKEL, per germline (reference sequence). The CDR3 sequence: CASSHRRGAGAETGELFF. The CDR3 DNA sequence: TGTGCCAGCAGCCACCGTCGAGGGGCGGGGGCTGAAACCGGGGAGCTGTTTTTT.

This rearrangement joins TRBV3-1 to TRBJ1-4; possible D gene TRBD1, 5 bases. The length of the CDR3 is 11 residues. CDR1 and CDR2 from the germline V gene are LGHDT and YNNKEL (reference sequence). The ends were cut back, 0 bases at V and 17 bases at J, with 10 bases in the middle. The CDR3 loop reads CASSQDGGLFF. The CDR3 DNA follows: TGTGCCAGCAGCCAAGATGGGGGACTTTTTTTT.

This clonotype was seen only a few times. The chain employs TRBV3-1 and TRBJ2-4; D not certain. This CDR3 spans 14 amino acids. The germline CDR1 and CDR2 sequences are LGHDT and YNNKEL (reference sequence). With 2 bases removed from V and 2 bases from J, the gap between germline ends came to 7 bases. The CDR3 protein is CASSQKASKNIQYF. The CDR3 DNA follows: TGTGCCAGCAGCCAAAAAGCGTCCAAAAACATTCAGTACTTC.

There are a few counts of this clonotype. The chain's CDR3 is CASSILQAPNYNEQFF. CDR3 DNA sequence: TGTGCCAGCAGCATATTACAGGCGCCTAACTACAATGAGCAGTTCTTC. This chain joins TRBV7-8 and TRBJ2-1; possible D gene TRBD1, 5 bases. CDR3 size: 16 residues. Per germline, CDR1 SGHVS and CDR2 FQNEAQ. V was shortened by 5 bases and J by 3 bases, with 17 bases between the two germline ends.

The rearrangement links TRBV11-3 to TRBJ2-3; no clear D gene. Looked up from germline, CDR1 is SGHNT and CDR2 is YENEEA. The ends were cut back, 1 base at V and 0 bases at J, with 11 bases in the middle. The CDR3 totals 16 residues. Written as DNA, the CDR3 is TGTGCCAGCAGCTTAGGCTCGCGTTCTAGCACAGATACGCAGTATTTT. Translated: CASSLGSRSSTDTQYF.

CDR3 sequence (DNA): TGTGCCATCAGAACAACGGGACGGATGCGACTAGGCAACACGGATGAGCAGTTCTTC. It specifies CAIRTTGRMRLGNTDEQFF. The chain joins TRBV10-3 to TRBJ2-1, with a possible D match to TRBD2 (6 bases). The CDR3 extends over 19 amino acids. The germline V gene has CDR1 ENHRY and CDR2 SYGVKD. Trimming shortened V by 6 bases and J by 8 bases, and 32 bases separated the two germline ends.

V is TRBV6-6 and J is TRBJ2-1, with TRBD2 identical over 10 bases. This CDR3 spans 13 amino acids. The germline gives CDR1 MNHNY, CDR2 SVGAGI (reference sequence). The junction had 4 bases not matched to a gene; V was cut back by 5 bases and J by 9 bases. The CDR3 spells CASSPGTSVEQFF. The CDR3 nucleotides are TGTGCCAGCAGTCCCGGGACTAGCGTTGAGCAGTTCTTC.

This clonotype has only a few counts. The CDR3 protein is CSASAGVNGYTF. The DNA for the CDR3 is TGCAGTGCTAGCGCAGGGGTAAATGGCTACACCTTC. The V gene is TRBV20-1, the J gene TRBJ1-2; weak D call: TRBD1 (6 bases). V lost 3 bases, J lost 6 bases, and 11 bases lay in between. Germline V gene lookup returns CDR1 DFQATT and CDR2 SNEGSKA (reference sequence). This CDR3 region has 12 residues.

About this clonotype: This could be a read error, since a much larger clone is one nucleotide away. The CDR3 spells CASSKGQGMSYEQYF. The CDR3 DNA sequence: TGTGCCAGCAGTAAAGGACAGGGAATGTCCTACGAGCAGTACTTC. The chain carries TRBV28 and TRBJ2-7; 8 positions match TRBD1. The ends lost 5 bases at V and 1 base at J; junction bases unmatched: 7. The CDR3 has 15 amino acids. Germline V CDR1 and CDR2: MDHEN, SYDVKM.

This clonotype was counted only a few times. The J gene is TRBJ2-7, the V gene TRBV6-1; 7 bases line up with TRBD1. The germline CDR1 and CDR2 sequences are MNHNS and SASEGT. The CDR3 extends over 18 amino acids. Losses at the gene ends were 0 bases for V and 2 bases for J; bases not matched to a gene: 13. DNA of the CDR3: TGTGCCAGCAGTGAAGCGCCTAATAACAGGGGCTTGACCTACGAGCAGTACTTC. Its protein product is CASSEAPNNRGLTYEQYF.

The chain couples TRBV6-5 to TRBJ2-7; 12 bases match TRBD1. The CDR3 has 15 amino acids. Germline-derived CDR1 and CDR2 are MNHEY and SVGAGI. The V and J ends lost 4 bases and 3 bases, in that order; junction bases with no gene match: 4. The CDR3 DNA sequence: TGTGCCAGCAGTTTCCGGGACAGGGGGCTCTACGAGCAGTACTTC. It specifies CASSFRDRGLYEQYF.

CDR3 in amino acids: CSASRREFNNEQFF. CDR3 DNA sequence: TGCAGTGCTAGTAGGCGGGAGTTTAACAATGAGCAGTTCTTC. The chain has TRBV20-1 and TRBJ2-1, with 7 bases identical to TRBD2. The CDR3 totals 14 residues. The germline V gene encodes CDR1 DFQATT and CDR2 SNEGSKA (reference sequence). Unmatched junction bases numbered 7, after V lost 3 bases and J lost 5 bases.

V and J are TRBV2 and TRBJ2-2, with 11 bases fitting TRBD2. Per germline, CDR1 SNHLY and CDR2 FYNNEI. Losses at the gene ends were 7 bases for V and 7 bases for J; bases not matched to a gene: 11. This CDR3 spans 16 amino acids. CDR3 sequence (DNA): TGTGCCAGCACTATGCTAGCGGGAGGTATTGGCGGGGAGCTGTTTTTT. Its translation is CASTMLAGGIGGELFF.

There are a few counts of this clonotype. The chain combines TRBV6-1 with TRBJ2-1; 9 bases are a match to TRBD2. The CDR3 is 14 amino acids. Germline V gene sequence: CDR1 MNHNS, CDR2 SASEGT. The V and J ends lost 8 bases and 4 bases, in that order; junction bases with no gene match: 6. This CDR3 reads CASQLAGGYNEQFF. CDR3 bases: TGTGCCAGCCAACTAGCGGGTGGATACAATGAGCAGTTCTTC.

This clonotype has ten or more counts. This chain connects TRBV5-1 to TRBJ2-7; D is perhaps TRBD1 (5 bases). V lost 4 bases and J lost 0, with 8 bases in between. The CDR3 covers 13 residues. From germline, CDR1 is SGHRS and CDR2 YFSETQ. The CDR3 loop is CASSQTDSYEQYF. CDR3 nucleotide sequence: TGCGCCAGCAGCCAGACAGACTCCTACGAGCAGTACTTC.

This clonotype was detected many times. The chain has TRBV4-3 and TRBJ1-5; D might be TRBD1 (5 bases). The CDR3 spans 13 residues. Trimming left V 5 bases short and J 4 bases short, with 9 bases between. The germline gives CDR1 LGHNA, CDR2 YSLEER. The CDR3 protein is CASSWDQNQPQHF. The CDR3 region has the DNA TGCGCCAGCAGCTGGGACCAAAATCAGCCCCAGCATTTT.

This clonotype was seen only a few times. The chain is built from TRBV20-1 and TRBJ2-7; the match to TRBD2 covers 10 bases. Trimming at V came to 5 bases and at J to 1 base, leaving 11 bases not matched to a gene. The CDR3 contains 16 residues. Germline values: CDR1 DFQATT, CDR2 SNEGSKA (reference sequence). The CDR3 nucleotides read TGCAGTGCTGGCATGCCTAGCGGGGGAGTATCCTACGAGCAGTACTTC. Protein product: CSAGMPSGGVSYEQYF.

V usage is TRBV4-2 and J usage is TRBJ2-5; possibly TRBD2 for D (6 bases). V was cut by 4 bases and J by 2 bases, with 20 bases left in between. The CDR3 runs 17 residues. Germline CDR1 reads LGHNA; CDR2 reads YNFKEQ. As DNA, the CDR3 is TGTGCCAGCAGCCGCACGCCGGGCTTAGCGGATCAAGAGACCCAGTACTTC. It yields the protein CASSRTPGLADQETQYF.

V is TRBV10-2 and J is TRBJ2-3; a possible D gene is TRBD2 (6 bases). CDR3 length equals 13 residues. V lost 9 bases, J lost 6 bases, and 16 bases lay in between. Germline loops: CDR1 WSHSY, CDR2 SAAADI. The CDR3 sequence is CASSGTPSDTQYF. CDR3 nucleotide sequence: TGCGCCAGTTCCGGGACTCCCAGCGATACGCAGTATTTT.